This TCR beta chain was retrieved from a study of blood T cell repertoires in COVID-19. Repertoires were generated with immunoSEQ multiplex PCR, while TCRdb's copy carries only in-frame clones and drops some. The table lists a few hundred thousand clones, around nine tenths of them singletons. Trimming took 2 bases from V and 4 from J, leaving 9 bases between them. The CDR3 contains 14 residues. CDR1 is MNHEY and CDR2 is SVGEGT in the germline V gene. The clonotype was recovered from a man in his thirties or forties in a cohort exposed to, infected with or recovered from COVID-19 (not recorded which). The rearrangement uses TRBV6-2 or TRBV6-3 and TRBJ1-5; D perhaps matches TRBD1 (5 bases). The specimen was PBMCs or T cells enriched from blood (not recorded which). The CDR3 region is CASSYPDRNQPQHF. The DNA of the CDR3 is TGTGCCAGCAGTTACCCAGACAGAAATCAGCCCCAGCATTTT.